The clone carrying this TCR beta chain was detected ten times or more. No antigen is known for it. Using unique molecular identifiers, the investigators prepared the TCRbeta library. TCRdb re-called the PCR reads through MiXCR, storing one row per CDR3 protein. The table has 120,000 to 150,000 distinct CDR3 sequences, 8% to 10% seen once; the top ten hold 15% to 20%. Germline V gene sequence: CDR1 SGHTA, CDR2 FQGNSA. The CDR3 loop spans 14 amino acids. Between the trimmed V and J ends, which lost 2 bases and 2 bases, there was a span of 9 bases. The sample is drawn from a study of T-cell reconstitution after alpha-beta-depleted transplantation in children. Regarding the study as a whole: Surviving thymic progenitors and recipient T cells were the source of high TCRbeta diversity at day 60 in some patients. Diversity and T-cell counts at one year after transplant derived mostly from new T cells. As was reported, about two months after transplant, alpha-beta T cells came from several hundred expanded graft clones.

This TCR was sampled from a female patient aged 2-15 years who had a stem cell transplant for congenital amegakaryocytic thrombocytopenia, so the T cells may come from the graft donor. The starting material was PBMCs, mostly from graft donor cells, obtained 180 days after TCRalphabeta/CD19-depleted stem cell transplant. This rearrangement joins TRBV7-2 to TRBJ2-5; no clear D gene. Here the CDR3 reads CASSLSPSQETQYF. In nucleotides, the CDR3 is TGTGCCAGCAGCTTAAGTCCCTCACAAGAGACCCAGTACTTC.